One and the same sample provided the 10 T cell receptor beta chains below, sequenced in a study of immune characterization of retroperitoneal liposarcoma. One entry per CDR3 protein results from TCRdb running MiXCR on the PCR reads. The sample holds roughly 9,300 distinct CDR3 sequences; roughly 35% are singletons and the top ten take approximately 24%. Sequencing input: tumor tissue. These receptors were collected from a male donor with retroperitoneal liposarcoma.

This rearrangement joins TRBV12-3 or TRBV12-4 to TRBJ2-1; 11 bases line up with TRBD2. J gave up 1 base and V 5 bases, and 4 bases lay outside the gene matches. CDR3 size: 16 residues. CDR3 sequence: CASSTRLAGSYNEQFF. DNA for the CDR3: TGTGCCAGCAGTACTCGACTAGCGGGATCCTACAATGAGCAGTTCTTC.

This clonotype is medium-sized (0.01 to 0.1%) in the sample. The chain couples TRBV6-1 to TRBJ2-2; the D is unclear. The ends were cut back, 6 bases at V and 1 base at J, with 18 bases in the middle. The CDR3 contains 17 residues. From germline, CDR1 is MNHNS and CDR2 SASEGT. The DNA of the CDR3 is TGTGCCAGCAGCTTCTCCGGGCTACACCAGAACACCGGGGAGCTGTTTTTT. Protein sequence: CASSFSGLHQNTGELFF.

This clonotype counts as medium-sized (0.01 to 0.1%). The chain recombines TRBV6-1 with TRBJ2-3, with 11 positions matching TRBD2. TRBJ2-7 explains the end of the DNA better; the J call may be wrong. CDR3 length equals 15 residues. Looked up from germline, CDR1 is MNHNS and CDR2 is SASEGT. The CDR3 DNA is TGTGCCAGCAGGGTTACTAGCGGGAGTGGGTACGAGCAGTACTTC. It translates to CASRVTSGSGYEQYF.

The CDR3 DNA reads TGTGCCAGCAGTCCCGGGGGCCCTAATGAGCAGTTCTTC. Translated, it gives CASSPGGPNEQFF. The genes are TRBV27 and TRBJ2-5; the D gene could be TRBD1 or TRBD2 (6 bases each). The J call could be wrong; TRBJ2-1 is a better fit for the DNA end. CDR3 length: 13 amino acids. Germline lookup yields CDR1 MNHEY and CDR2 SMNVEV (reference sequence).

The chain is built from TRBV27 and TRBJ2-4; 12 nucleotides align to TRBD2. The CDR3 extends over 14 amino acids. Germline V lookup: CDR1 MNHEY, CDR2 SMNVEV (reference sequence). V gave up 5 bases and J gave up 15 bases; unmatched junction bases: 11. CDR3 sequence reads: CASSPARTSGTLYF. The CDR3 region has the DNA TGTGCCAGCAGTCCCGCTCGGACTAGCGGGACTCTGTACTTC.

About this clonotype: An end of the junction does not agree with germline; a read error may underlie this. The rearrangement links TRBV4-1 to TRBJ2-3, with 7 bases that match TRBD1. Looked up from germline, CDR1 is MGHRA and CDR2 is YSYEKL. There are 16 residues in the CDR3. In DNA form, the CDR3 reads TGTGCCAGCAGCCAAGGATTCGAGGGGGCCACAGATACGCAGTATTTT. This encodes CASSQGFEGATDTQYF.

The J gene is TRBJ1-2, the V gene TRBV6-5; 9 nucleotides line up with TRBD1. The V segment lost 4 bases and the J segment 0 bases; nucleotides outside the gene matches: 6. The CDR3 contains 16 residues. The germline V gene encodes CDR1 MNHEY and CDR2 SVGAGI. The CDR3: CASSSGTGRTNYGYTF. DNA for the CDR3: TGTGCCAGCAGTTCGGGGACAGGGAGGACTAACTATGGCTACACCTTC.

The V gene is TRBV6-2 or TRBV6-3, the J gene TRBJ2-1; possible D gene TRBD2, 5 bases. Trimming removed 4 bases from V and 0 bases from J, with 13 bases in between. There are 16 residues in the CDR3. Germline lookup yields CDR1 MNHEY and CDR2 SVGEGT. Written as DNA, the CDR3 is TGTGCCAGCAGTTCCCCTGGACTCCTCTCCTACAATGAGCAGTTCTTC. As protein: CASSSPGLLSYNEQFF.

This chain uses TRBV6-1 with TRBJ1-4; 7 positions match TRBD1. Germline V gene data show CDR1 as MNHNS and CDR2 as SASEGT. The CDR3 consists of 16 residues. Losses at the gene ends were 0 bases for V and 8 bases for J; bases not matched to a gene: 9. The CDR3 DNA is TGTGCCAGCAGTGAAGCTAGAGGGGGCGGGGGCGAAAAACTGTTTTTT. Translation gives CASSEARGGGGEKLFF.

This clonotype was seen many times. V is TRBV6-1 and J is TRBJ2-1; 9 bases are shared with TRBD1. The J call is uncertain, as TRBJ2-7 better fits the DNA end. The CDR3 runs 16 residues. Germline V CDR1 and CDR2: MNHNS, SASEGT. The CDR3 coding sequence is TGTGCCAGCAGCCGGAAAACCGGGACAGGGATCCACGAGCAGTACTTC. It yields the protein CASSRKTGTGIHEQYF.